This TCR beta chain is from a study of T cell repertoires in cytomegalovirus infection. Whole-study context: It was recently identified HLA-C-restricted and well-studied HLA-B-restricted CMV epitopes that the study used. Indications came from public TCR beta signatures; they pointed to CMV infection and to a matching HLA type. Findings and limits, study-wide: Pooled public TCR beta family frequency picked out CMV carriers with the relevant HLA. The ex vivo response was dominated by HLA-C-restricted CMV-specific TCR beta clonotypes.

J was trimmed by 13 bases and V by 2 bases; bases with no gene match: 8. Germline loops: CDR1 MNHEY, CDR2 SVGAGI. The CDR3 totals 13 residues. This clonotype showed up just a few times. Its antigen remains unidentified. TCRdb fed the reads into MiXCR, producing one record per CDR3 protein. The sample has roughly 570,000 distinct CDR3 sequences; over 35% are singletons. The rearrangement uses TRBV6-5 and TRBJ1-2; TRBD1 aligns across 9 bases. This TCR derives from a human donor in good health (CMV status not recorded). Some clones in this sample may be carry-over from other donors' samples. The sample here was cultured PBMCs, taken from culture after CMV antigen stimulation. DNA for the CDR3: TGTGCCAGCAGTTACAGTTGGGACAGGGAATCCACCTTC. Translating gives CASSYSWDRESTF.